The rows below give T cell receptor beta chains drawn from one sample of a study of shared clonotypes between healthy human individuals. Profiling relied on immunoSEQ multiplex PCR, and the TCRdb table lists in-frame clones only, not all of them. The profile shows about 1 million clones, about 80% of them singletons. The sequencing sample was made of memory CD4+ T cells sorted from blood. Receptor source: a man aged 18 to 29 in good health. CDR3s leave out the opening cysteine and the closing phenylalanine or tryptophan. D genes are given only for firm matches.

v_gene	d_gene	j_gene	CDR3aa
TRBV5-6	TRBD1	TRBJ1-1	ASSSGTANTEAF
TRBV6-5	TRBD1	TRBJ1-2	ASSYSGQGVGYT
TRBV7-3	TRBD2	TRBJ2-3	ASSQTSRMEDTQY
TRBV27	-	TRBJ1-6	ASSSTRGNSPLH
TRBV7-9	TRBD1	TRBJ1-6	AGQENNSPLH
TRBV10-3	TRBD1	TRBJ1-4	AISESAGGAANEKLF
TRBV10-3	TRBD1	TRBJ1-6	AIRDSGTGQNSPLH
TRBV6-5	TRBD1	TRBJ2-1	ASSLRQGAGEQF
TRBV4-1	-	TRBJ1-2	ASSQAQGRGYT
TRBV6-6	TRBD1	TRBJ1-2	ASSYSTGYGYT
TRBV14	-	TRBJ2-2	ASSQTTTGDANTGELF
TRBV10-3	-	TRBJ1-3	ANKGQGGNTIY
TRBV5-6	TRBD1	TRBJ2-3	ASSWDRGGDTQY
TRBV23-1	TRBD1	TRBJ1-6	ASERQGSYNSPLH
TRBV6-1	-	TRBJ2-3	ASSPATGRVDTQY
TRBV11-3	-	TRBJ2-1	ASSLDRGEQF
TRBV5-1	TRBD2	TRBJ2-7	ASSLRGTSGYEQY
TRBV19	-	TRBJ2-7	ASSIGSGYEQY
TRBV5-1	-	TRBJ1-1	ASSLDRNTEAF
TRBV4-3	-	TRBJ2-2	ASSQAGGNTGELF
TRBV11-2	-	TRBJ2-7	ASSLESAYEQY
TRBV6-5	-	TRBJ1-1	ASSYSEFSTEAF
TRBV20-1	-	TRBJ2-7	SAGDDYEQY
TRBV7-9	-	TRBJ2-5	ASSFATGYQETQY
TRBV6-1	TRBD1	TRBJ2-5	ASRDRGSETQY
TRBV2	TRBD1	TRBJ1-2	ASTPQGQKYGYT
TRBV5-1	-	TRBJ2-3	ASTPSSAVTDTQY
TRBV9	-	TRBJ1-6	ASSVEPGSPLH
TRBV29-1	-	TRBJ2-7	SVELDHATEQY
TRBV6-5	-	TRBJ1-2	ASSSHLRPYGYT
TRBV18	-	TRBJ1-1	ASSPPSVRGTEAF
TRBV7-2	TRBD2	TRBJ2-3	ASSGGLAGGTDTQY
TRBV27	-	TRBJ1-1	ASSPREAHTEAF